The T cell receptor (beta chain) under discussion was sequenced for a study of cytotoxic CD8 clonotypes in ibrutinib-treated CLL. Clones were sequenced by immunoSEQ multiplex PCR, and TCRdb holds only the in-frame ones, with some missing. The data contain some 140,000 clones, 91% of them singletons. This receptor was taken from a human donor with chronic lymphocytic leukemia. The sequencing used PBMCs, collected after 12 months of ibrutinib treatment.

For the CDR3, the DNA is TGTGCCAGCAGTCGGGCGACAGGCCCTCGAAACACCATATATTTT. Translated: CASSRATGPRNTIYF. V and J are TRBV6-5 and TRBJ1-3; tentative D call: TRBD1 (6 bases). The V gene's germline CDR1 is MNHEY and CDR2 SVGAGI. The CDR3 consists of 15 residues. Trimming stripped 5 bases from V and 5 bases from J, with 16 bases between.